This TCR beta chain appears in the sequencing data of a study of cytomegalovirus exposure and HLA in healthy donors (dated by TCRdb to the late 2010s). For context, the study as a whole: An earlier analysis of approximately 550 of the donors reported 250 to 350 Gb of sequence data and 117 million unique TCR beta sequences from around 200 million T cells. Donor age, sex, ethnicity and CMV serostatus were compiled together with the repertoire data. All discovery cohort repertoires had been generated using a single sequencing platform. The study aimed to test whether cataloging public T cell receptors could reveal signatures of past pathogen exposure. In a later analysis, previously published TCR beta repertoires from 666 donors were re-analyzed and high-resolution HLA genotyping was added so that TCR occurrence patterns could be studied. In an earlier analysis of 500 to 650 of the donors, high-throughput TCR beta sequencing was used to judge whether each TCR beta V gene segment behaved as functional or pseudogenic. A later genetic analysis used genome-wide SNP genotypes for 398 of the 666 donors, treating that subset as a discovery cohort. Among 398 genotyped donors of the cohort, an average of around 240,000 unique TCR beta nucleotide sequences were sequenced per donor, around 20% of them non-productive. The study combined high-throughput TCR immunosequencing, statistical association of individual TCRs with disease status, and machine learning to predict cytomegalovirus infection status. Besides the first cohort of 666 subjects, a separate validation cohort made up of 120 different subjects was used. HLA typing included class I and class II loci at four-digit resolution. The later analysis used no new phenotypic data to find candidate immune exposures, relying instead on TCR beta sequences and their occurrence across donors. The study profiled the T cell repertoires of hundreds of subjects by immunosequencing and related them to cytomegalovirus serostatus. Of the roughly 420 genotyped donors, less than 90% were placed in the genetic ancestry cluster associated with self-reported Caucasian donors. An early release that covered approximately 600 HLA-typed donors contained 250 to 350 gigabases of sequencing data and around 85 million unique TCR sequences. Because of strong linkage in the cohort, roughly 5 DR-DQ haplotypes were treated as single units for association and clustering. Typing coverage differed by locus: A, B, C, DRB1 and DQB1 were typed in roughly 620-630 donors, DQA1 in roughly 500, DPA1 in around 610, and DPB1 in 400 to 490.

Results and caveats for the whole study, not just this receptor: The classifier was reported to diagnose cytomegalovirus status with high specificity and sensitivity in both the original cohort and the validation cohort. In the study, around 160 TCR beta chains were listed as associated with cytomegalovirus. According to a later analysis, TCR association rates differed among HLA loci, with DRB1 alleles showing the most associated TCRs and HLA-C alleles showing the fewest. The 87-base-pair reads could not distinguish some IMGT-functional V segments, including TRBV6-2 and TRBV6-3, so those segments were excluded. The cohort was sequenced for TCR beta chains only, and without alpha or paired-chain data the features that could be detected were limited. A later analysis associated about 17,000 TCR beta sequences with specific HLA alleles at a false discovery rate of 0.05. Because HLA typing was unavailable for some donors at each locus, only the typed subset was used in association tests. The sequencing pipeline was judged likely to have produced a cluster of highly shared sequence variants as a technical artifact. When HLA alleles, especially DR and DQ, strongly co-occurred, attributing TCR associations to individual alleles was difficult. In a later genetic analysis, a missense DCLRE1C variant was associated with V-gene and J-gene trimming of TCR beta chains, and the association was replicated in an independent cohort. Most TCR sequences were observed very rarely across donors, whereas some public TCRs were present in many individuals. According to a later analysis, most CMV-associated TCR beta chains appeared to be HLA-restricted, and the HLA associations seemed to be driven largely by CMV exposure. In vitro tests confirmed that a few of the cytomegalovirus-associated TCR beta chains recognize cytomegalovirus antigens. It was suggested by the authors that the approach could potentially be generalized to other disease states and immunological phenotypes. The earlier analysis of 587 of the donors excluded some 16 rarely observed V segments, including chromosome 9 orphons, because counts were too low. Immune exposure information for the cohort was limited to CMV serostatus. Several of the top co-occurrence clusters appeared to be linked to parvovirus B19, influenza, CMV and Epstein-Barr virus, according to a later analysis. Compared with equally common non-associated chains, HLA-associated TCR beta chains in a later analysis were more clonally expanded and had lower generation probabilities. According to a later genetic analysis, donors in an Asian-associated ancestry cluster had fewer N-insertions in productive TCRs than the approximately 630-donor mean. Broadly in line with IMGT annotations, most TCR beta V segments showed up in productive rearrangements about 87% or about 30% of the time in an earlier analysis of approximately 600 of the donors. A further reported finding was that TCR beta sequences accurately predicted the HLA-A and HLA-B alleles for most subjects in the first cohort. The presence/absence analyses assumed that sequencing depth was roughly uniform across donors, and that assumption may not be true. Linkage disequilibrium might explain the correlated functional status among segregating V segments, but an unknown experimental factor could not be excluded.

The library was produced with the immunoSEQ multiplex PCR assay. For the multiplex PCR, a mixture combining 60 forward primers for TCR Vbeta segments and 13 reverse primers for TCR Jbeta segments was used. Amplification of the CDR3 region of rearranged TCR beta genes was performed with a multiplex PCR assay on genomic DNA. On the Illumina HiSeq System, the amplified TCR beta libraries were sequenced as 87-base-pair reads. On the study's bioinformatics: Across the 600 to 700 repertoires, a later analysis counted tens of millions of unique TCR beta chains, approximately 12 million of which were shared by at least two donors. A nearest-neighbor algorithm error-corrected the raw reads and collapsed the reads into unique sequences, merging closely related sequences to remove PCR and sequencing errors. To assign V, D and J gene segments, CDR3 sequences were aligned to IMGT reference sequences. For a sequence to be retained, a match of at least six nucleotides was required to both a V gene segment and a J gene segment. A rearrangement was called productive if the CDR3 had no stop codons and remained in frame with V and J, and every other rearrangement was called non-productive. CDR3 was defined by IMGT convention, running from the second conserved V-encoded cysteine to the conserved J-encoded phenylalanine. The earlier analysis of some 600 of the donors excluded sequences that lacked an unambiguous match to a single V gene segment. In an earlier analysis of 587 of the donors, V segments were called functional above 56.7% productive rearrangements and were called segregating when the between-donor standard deviation exceeded 5%. A statistical classification framework was developed to diagnose cytomegalovirus status using the catalog of TCR beta chain sequences. In a later analysis, TCR nucleotide sequences were compared against IMGT/GENE-DB human TR gene sequences so that V and J genes could be assigned. Using the TCRdist pipeline, a later analysis assigned CDR3 sequences along with most-parsimonious VDJ recombination scenarios. A later analysis defined each TCR beta chain by its CDR3 amino acid sequence plus V-gene family, and excluded reads lacking a unique V-gene family. To address suspected cross-contamination and a sequencing artifact, a later analysis removed 592 highly shared, low-generation-probability nucleotide sequences. In a later analysis, a clonal expansion index for each public chain was calculated from normalized within-repertoire ranks of inferred template counts. Generation probabilities in a later analysis came from a VDJ recombination model fitted to out-of-frame rearrangements, and those results were checked against IGoR. A later analysis scored TCR-TCR, TCR-HLA and TCR-CMV co-occurrence with hypergeometric tests, applying a repertoire-size bias correction to TCR pairs. To estimate false discovery rates, a later analysis permuted the HLA or CMV assignments 20 times. A later analysis grouped co-occurring TCRs with DBSCAN, adding TCRdist sequence similarity when clustering within HLA-allele-positive subsets. Co-occurrence clustering excluded repertoires with fewer than 30,000 or more than 120,000 public chains, plus five with anomalous nucleotide sharing. Imported from immuneACCESS, the table was reduced by TCRdb to in-frame sequences with V and J called. These copies leave out some clones; in studies compared against another copy, an unresolved V gene accounts for under half, and the cause of the remainder is not known. V, J and clone size derive from that table, while D and trimming were established from the DNA sequence. Within this sample are 60,000 or so clones, with roughly nine tenths of them counted one time only. Approximately 1.5% of the sample is taken by the ten largest.

The germline V gene encodes CDR1 SGHRS and CDR2 YFSETQ. Trimming at the junction amounts to 4 bases on V and 7 bases on J, and the germline ends lie 9 bases apart. CDR3 length: 11 amino acids, cysteine to phenylalanine. Kept here is only the CDR3 DNA, which spans 33 bases and is read in frame from base 1. In total, approximately 610 healthy bone marrow donors made up the cohort. Cohort members were all nominally healthy when sampled, although unrecorded immune exposures were likely present. The donor was CMV seropositive and was included in the group of approximately 310 seropositive cohort members. A peripheral blood sample was provided by each donor, and peripheral blood mononuclear cells were used for TCR beta sequencing. The Qiagen DNeasy Blood Extraction Kit was used to extract genomic DNA from the blood cell samples. Comment on this clone: Its antigen has not been determined. The record has no base qualities; no much larger clone is one base away.

Rearrangement joined TRBV5-1 to TRBJ2-7; there is no confident call for the D gene. Sequences were obtained from PBMCs. The sequence was obtained from a man in his thirties or forties in good health and CMV-seropositive. The DNA is TGCGCCAGCAGCATCAGAGGAGAGCAGTACTTC. This gives the protein CASSIRGEQYF.